The present entry profiles one T cell receptor (beta chain) with its context. Its antigen is currently unknown. This record comes from a study of regulatory and conventional T cells in RAG deficiency. Whole-study findings and limits: Shannon entropy fell and Simpson indices rose in RAG-deficient patients.

The CDR3 totals 13 residues. With 3 bases removed from V and 0 bases from J, the gap between germline ends came to 4 bases. Germline values: CDR1 KGHSY, CDR2 FQNENV. Only in-frame clones appear in the TCRdb table, and some are missing; sequencing was by immunoSEQ multiplex PCR. The table lists about 32,000 clones, 70% to 90% of them singletons. The sample was also reused in another study, on regulatory T cells. That investigation notes: Amplification used 52 TRBV primers and 13 TRBJ primers.

The chain has TRBV16 and TRBJ2-3; no clear D. The source of this sequence is a human donor in good health. The material sequenced was CD8+ T cells sorted from blood. The CDR3 DNA reads as TGTGCCAGCAGCCAGGGCAGCACAGATACGCAGTATTTT. Translation: CASSQGSTDTQYF. The full variable domain, rest sourced from reference TRBV16 and TRBJ2-3, is GEEVAQTPKHLVRGEGQKAKLYCAPIKGHSYVFWYQQVLKNEFKFLISFQNENVFDETGMPKERFSAKCLPNSPCSLEIQATKLEDSAVYFCASSQGSTDTQYFGPGTRLTVL.